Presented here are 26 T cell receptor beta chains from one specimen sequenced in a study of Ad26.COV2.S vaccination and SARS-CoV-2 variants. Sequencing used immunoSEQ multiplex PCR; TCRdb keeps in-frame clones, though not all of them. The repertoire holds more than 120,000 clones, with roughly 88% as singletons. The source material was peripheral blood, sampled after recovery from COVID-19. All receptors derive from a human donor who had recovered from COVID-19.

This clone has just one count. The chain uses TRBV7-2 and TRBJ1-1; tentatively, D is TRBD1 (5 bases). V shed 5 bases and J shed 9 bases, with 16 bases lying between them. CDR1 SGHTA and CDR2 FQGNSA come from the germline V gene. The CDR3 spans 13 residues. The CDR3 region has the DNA TGTGCCAGCAGCGCGGGGGGGGGTTATAAAGCTTTCTTT. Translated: CASSAGGGYKAFF.

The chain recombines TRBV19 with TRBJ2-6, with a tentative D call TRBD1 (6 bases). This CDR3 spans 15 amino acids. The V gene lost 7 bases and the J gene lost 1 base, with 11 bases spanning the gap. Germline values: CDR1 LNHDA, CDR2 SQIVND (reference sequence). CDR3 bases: TGTGCCAGTACTCACACAGGGTCTGGGGCCAACGTCCTGACTTTC. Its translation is CASTHTGSGANVLTF.

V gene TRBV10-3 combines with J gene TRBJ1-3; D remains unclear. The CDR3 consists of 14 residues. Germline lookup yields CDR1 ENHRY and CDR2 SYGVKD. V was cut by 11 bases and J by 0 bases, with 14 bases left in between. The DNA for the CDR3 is TGTGCCCTAGGAGAGCCGAACTCTGGAAACACCATATATTTT. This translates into CALGEPNSGNTIYF.

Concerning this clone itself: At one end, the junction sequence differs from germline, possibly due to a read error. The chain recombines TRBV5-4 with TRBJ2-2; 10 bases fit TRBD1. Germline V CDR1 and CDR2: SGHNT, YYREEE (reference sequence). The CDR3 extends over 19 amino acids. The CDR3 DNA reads TGTGCCAGCAGCACCCGGGACAGGGGACTAGTATCGAACGCCGGGGAGCTGTTTTTT. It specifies CASSTRDRGLVSNAGELFF.

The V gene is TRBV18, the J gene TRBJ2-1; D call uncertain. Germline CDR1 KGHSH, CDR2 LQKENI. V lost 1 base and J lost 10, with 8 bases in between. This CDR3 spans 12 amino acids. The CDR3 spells CASSPLGTEQFF. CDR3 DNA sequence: TGTGCCAGCTCACCACTGGGAACGGAGCAGTTCTTC.

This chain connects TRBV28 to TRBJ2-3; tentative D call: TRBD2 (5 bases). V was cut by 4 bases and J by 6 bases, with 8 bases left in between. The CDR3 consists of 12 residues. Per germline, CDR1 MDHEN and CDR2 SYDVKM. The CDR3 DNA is TGTGCCAGCAGTTCGCGGGTGGATACGCAGTATTTT. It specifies CASSSRVDTQYF.

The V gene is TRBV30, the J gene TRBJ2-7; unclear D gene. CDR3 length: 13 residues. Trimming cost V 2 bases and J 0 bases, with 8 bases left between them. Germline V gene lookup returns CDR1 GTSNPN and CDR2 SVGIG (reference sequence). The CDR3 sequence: CAWSYKNSYEQYF. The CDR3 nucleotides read TGTGCCTGGAGTTACAAGAACTCCTACGAGCAGTACTTC.

Here the CDR3 reads CASSSQGAYEQYF. CDR3 DNA: TGTGCCAGCAGTTCTCAGGGAGCCTACGAGCAGTACTTC. The chain combines TRBV12-3 or TRBV12-4 with TRBJ2-7; D could derive from TRBD1 or TRBD2 (5 bases each). CDR3 length equals 13 residues. Trimming shortened V by 4 bases and J by 2 bases, and 9 bases separated the two germline ends.

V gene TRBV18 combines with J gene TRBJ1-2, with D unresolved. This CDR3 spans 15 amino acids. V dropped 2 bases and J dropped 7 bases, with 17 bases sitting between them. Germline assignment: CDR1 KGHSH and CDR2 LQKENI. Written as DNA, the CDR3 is TGTGCCAGCTCACCATACAAAGGCCAGCTGAGTGGCTACACCTTC. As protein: CASSPYKGQLSGYTF.

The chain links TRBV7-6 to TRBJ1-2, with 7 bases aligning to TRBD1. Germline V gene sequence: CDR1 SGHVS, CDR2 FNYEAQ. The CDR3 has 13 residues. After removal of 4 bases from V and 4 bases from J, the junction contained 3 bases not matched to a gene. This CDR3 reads CASSSGTVYGYTF. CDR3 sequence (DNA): TGTGCCAGCAGCTCCGGGACAGTCTATGGCTACACCTTC.

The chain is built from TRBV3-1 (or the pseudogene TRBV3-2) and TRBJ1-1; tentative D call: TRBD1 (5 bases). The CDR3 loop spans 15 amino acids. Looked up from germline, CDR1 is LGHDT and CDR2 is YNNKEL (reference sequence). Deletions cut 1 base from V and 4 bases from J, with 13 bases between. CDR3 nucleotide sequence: TGTGCCAGCAGCCAAGGGAGAGGGGAGGGCACTGAAGCTTTCTTT. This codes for CASSQGRGEGTEAFF.

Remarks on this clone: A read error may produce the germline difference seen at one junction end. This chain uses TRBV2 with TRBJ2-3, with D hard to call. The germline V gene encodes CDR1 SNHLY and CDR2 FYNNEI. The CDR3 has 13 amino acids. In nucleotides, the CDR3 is TGTGCCAGCAGTGACACCCCTTCAGATGCGCAGTATTTT. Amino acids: CASSDTPSDAQYF.

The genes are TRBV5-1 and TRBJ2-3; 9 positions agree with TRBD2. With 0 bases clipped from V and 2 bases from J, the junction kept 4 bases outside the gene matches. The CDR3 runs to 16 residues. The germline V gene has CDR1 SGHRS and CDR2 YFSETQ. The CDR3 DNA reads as TGCGCCAGCAGCTTGGCTAGCGGGGTACTCACAGATACGCAGTATTTT. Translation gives CASSLASGVLTDTQYF. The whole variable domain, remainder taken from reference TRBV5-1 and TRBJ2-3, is KAGVTQTPRYLIKTRGQQVTLSCSPISGHRSVSWYQQTPGQGLQFLFEYFSETQRNKGNFPGRFSGRQFSNSRSEMNVSTLELGDSALYLCASSLASGVLTDTQYFGPGTRLTVL.

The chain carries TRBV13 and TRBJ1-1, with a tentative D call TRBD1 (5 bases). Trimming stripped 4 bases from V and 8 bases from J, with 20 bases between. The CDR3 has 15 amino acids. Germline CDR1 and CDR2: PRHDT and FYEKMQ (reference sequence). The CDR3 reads CASSSRFGFGGEAFF. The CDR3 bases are TGTGCCAGCAGCTCGCGGTTCGGATTTGGGGGGGAAGCTTTCTTT.

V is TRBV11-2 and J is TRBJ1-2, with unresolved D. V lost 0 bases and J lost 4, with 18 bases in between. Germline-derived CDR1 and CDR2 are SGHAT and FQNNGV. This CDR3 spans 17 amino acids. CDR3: CASSLEKRSGNIYGYTF. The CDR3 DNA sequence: TGTGCCAGCAGCTTAGAAAAACGGAGCGGCAACATCTATGGCTACACCTTC.

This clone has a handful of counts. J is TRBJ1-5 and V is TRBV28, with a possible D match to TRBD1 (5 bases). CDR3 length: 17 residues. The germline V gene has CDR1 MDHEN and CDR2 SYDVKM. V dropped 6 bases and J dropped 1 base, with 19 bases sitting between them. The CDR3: CASRLLRGPGSNQPQHF. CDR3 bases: TGTGCCAGCAGACTCCTACGGGGCCCGGGGAGCAATCAGCCCCAGCATTTT.

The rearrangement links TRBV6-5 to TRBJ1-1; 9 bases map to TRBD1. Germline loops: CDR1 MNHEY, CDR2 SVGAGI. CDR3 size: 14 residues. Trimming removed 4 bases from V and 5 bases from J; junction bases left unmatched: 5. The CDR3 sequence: CASSWDRARTEAFF. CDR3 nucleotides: TGTGCCAGCAGTTGGGACAGGGCGAGGACTGAAGCTTTCTTT.

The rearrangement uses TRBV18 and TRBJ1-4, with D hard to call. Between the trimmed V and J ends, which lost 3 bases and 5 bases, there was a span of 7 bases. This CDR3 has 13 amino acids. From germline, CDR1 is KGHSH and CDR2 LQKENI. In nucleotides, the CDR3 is TGTGCCAGCTCACCCGGCAGGAATGAAAAACTGTTTTTT. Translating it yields CASSPGRNEKLFF.

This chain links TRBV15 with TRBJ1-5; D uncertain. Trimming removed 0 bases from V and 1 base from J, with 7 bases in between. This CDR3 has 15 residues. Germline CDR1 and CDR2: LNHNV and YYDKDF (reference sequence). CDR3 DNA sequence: TGTGCCACCAGCAGAGATTTAAACAGCAATCAGCCCCAGCATTTT. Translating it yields CATSRDLNSNQPQHF.

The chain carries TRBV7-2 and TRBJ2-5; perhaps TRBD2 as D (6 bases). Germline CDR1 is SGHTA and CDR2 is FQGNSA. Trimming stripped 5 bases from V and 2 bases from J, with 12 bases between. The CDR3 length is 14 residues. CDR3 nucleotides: TGTGCCAGCAGCACGGGACTCACGCAAGAGACCCAGTACTTC. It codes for CASSTGLTQETQYF.

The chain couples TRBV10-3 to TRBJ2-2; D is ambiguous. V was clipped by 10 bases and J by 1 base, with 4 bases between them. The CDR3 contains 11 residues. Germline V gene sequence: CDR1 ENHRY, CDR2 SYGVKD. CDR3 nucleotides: TGTGCCACCATGAACACCGGGGAGCTGTTTTTT. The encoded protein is CATMNTGELFF.

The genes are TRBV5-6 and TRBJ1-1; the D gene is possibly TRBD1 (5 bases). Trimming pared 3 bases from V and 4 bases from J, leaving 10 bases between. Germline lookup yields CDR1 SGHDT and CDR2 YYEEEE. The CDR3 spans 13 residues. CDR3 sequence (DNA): TGTGCCAGCAGCTCTCAGGGTAGCACTGAAGCTTTCTTT. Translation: CASSSQGSTEAFF.

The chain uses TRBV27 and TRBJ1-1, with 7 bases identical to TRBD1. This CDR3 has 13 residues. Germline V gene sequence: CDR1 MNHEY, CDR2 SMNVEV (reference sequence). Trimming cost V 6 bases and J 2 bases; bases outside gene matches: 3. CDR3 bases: TGTGCCAGCAGCCGACAGGGAAACACTGAAGCTTTCTTT. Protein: CASSRQGNTEAFF.

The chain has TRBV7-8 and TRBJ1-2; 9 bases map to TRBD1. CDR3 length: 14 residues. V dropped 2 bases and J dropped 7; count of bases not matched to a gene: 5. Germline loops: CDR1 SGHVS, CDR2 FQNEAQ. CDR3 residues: CASSLLQGAGGYTF. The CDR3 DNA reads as TGTGCCAGCAGCTTATTACAGGGGGCAGGTGGCTACACCTTC.

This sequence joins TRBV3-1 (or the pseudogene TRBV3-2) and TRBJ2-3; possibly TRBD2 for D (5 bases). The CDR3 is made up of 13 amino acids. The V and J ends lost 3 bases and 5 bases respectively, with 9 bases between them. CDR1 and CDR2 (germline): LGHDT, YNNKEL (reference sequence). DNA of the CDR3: TGTGCCAGCAGCCAGCTAGCAATAGATACGCAGTATTTT. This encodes CASSQLAIDTQYF.

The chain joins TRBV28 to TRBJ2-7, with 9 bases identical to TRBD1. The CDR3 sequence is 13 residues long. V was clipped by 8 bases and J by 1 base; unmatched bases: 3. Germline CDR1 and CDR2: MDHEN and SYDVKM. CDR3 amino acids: CASGTGLSYEQYF. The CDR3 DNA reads TGTGCCAGCGGGACAGGGTTATCCTACGAGCAGTACTTC.